The rows below give T cell receptor beta chains drawn from one sample of a study of cytomegalovirus exposure and HLA in healthy donors. Here immunoSEQ multiplex PCR was the method, and the copy in TCRdb shows in-frame clones only, minus some. The data contain around 150,000 clones, 80% of them seen just once; the ten biggest clones take up roughly 2.4%. Sequenced: PBMCs. The receptors originated from a man in his forties or fifties in good health and CMV-seronegative. Each CDR3 is given with its conserved first and last residue. A row's size may be missing; if present it is once, few, many or a size class.

length: 17; size: few; V: TRBV7-9; CDR3: CASSLASGGWSKNIQYF
length: 15; size: NA; V: TRBV27; CDR3: CASSPGTGGIHTIYF
length: 16; size: NA; V: TRBV4-1; CDR3: CASSQAGLAGRDTQYF
length: 15; size: NA; V: TRBV6-6; CDR3: CASNLPGLGTGELFF
length: 14; size: NA; V: TRBV25-1; CDR3: CASSQGGTEQPQHF
length: 19; size: NA; V: TRBV7-8; CDR3: CASSPFGSSGSPDPYEQYF
length: 15; size: few; V: TRBV5-1; CDR3: CASSLAGQGNEKLFF
length: 16; size: NA; V: TRBV11-1; CDR3: CASSSRLAGGYNEQFF
length: 14; size: NA; V: TRBV27; CDR3: CASHTGGSYNEQFF
length: 12; size: NA; V: TRBV2; CDR3: CASSQFSYEQYF
length: 16; size: few; V: TRBV6-1; CDR3: CASSEWGTRNDGGYTF
length: 15; size: NA; V: TRBV6-1; CDR3: CASSEFQGAVQPQHF
length: 17; size: NA; V: TRBV30; CDR3: CAWSPSTGTGNPYEQYF
length: 16; size: NA; V: TRBV15; CDR3: CATSINSWTGNQPQHF
length: 16; size: NA; V: TRBV10-2; CDR3: CASSDIPGQGHQPQHF
length: 15; size: NA; V: TRBV18; CDR3: CASSGRAGGPDEQFF
length: 17; size: NA; V: TRBV4-1; CDR3: CASSHGTGGQISYGYTF
length: 13; size: NA; V: TRBV5-6; CDR3: CASSLGRWETQYF
length: 13; size: once; V: TRBV9; CDR3: CASSVVGGDGYTF
length: 14; size: NA; V: TRBV5-1; CDR3: CASSSWTGDYEQYF
length: 14; size: NA; V: TRBV18; CDR3: CASSRDGRNTEAFF
length: 16; size: NA; V: TRBV5-4; CDR3: CASSLGSGTASYEQYF
length: 13; size: once; V: TRBV6-5; CDR3: CASMAGSTDTQYF
length: 15; size: NA; V: TRBV5-4; CDR3: CASSLGQAFSYEQYF
length: 15; size: NA; V: TRBV10-3; CDR3: CAISGLAGESGELFF
length: 15; size: NA; V: TRBV5-6; CDR3: CASSQRPGAGNTIYF
length: 13; size: once; V: TRBV2; CDR3: CARTGTGYNEQFF
length: 12; size: NA; V: TRBV2; CDR3: CASTRQGYGYTF
length: 15; size: NA; V: TRBV15; CDR3: CATRNGQVGPYGYTF
length: 18; size: NA; V: TRBV27; CDR3: CASSFRIDWDRGPSEAFF
length: 16; size: once; V: TRBV18; CDR3: CASSPLPVLANEKLFF
length: 15; size: NA; V: TRBV7-6; CDR3: CASSFETGSAGGYTF
length: 16; size: NA; V: TRBV5-1; CDR3: CASSTGQGESTDTQYF
length: 14; size: NA; V: TRBV18; CDR3: CASSPLQGETEAFF
length: 14; size: NA; V: TRBV5-1; CDR3: CASSLTGANYGYTF
length: 14; size: NA; V: TRBV7-6; CDR3: CASSLGGLATEQYF
length: 14; size: NA; V: TRBV5-8; CDR3: CASSQPRVYYGYTF
length: 17; size: once; V: TRBV5-6; CDR3: CASSLSFLAGTYNEQFF
length: 16; size: NA; V: TRBV5-1; CDR3: CASSLGQGNKNSPLHF
length: 15; size: NA; V: TRBV28; CDR3: CASSLPSGGADTQYF
length: 15; size: once; V: TRBV19; CDR3: CASSTLDRGDYGYTF
length: 15; size: few; V: TRBV5-1; CDR3: CASSPTAGTGEGYTF
length: 12; size: NA; V: TRBV19; CDR3: CASRGQGYEQYF
length: 13; size: NA; V: TRBV27; CDR3: CASSWTGYAEAFF
length: 15; size: NA; V: TRBV7-2; CDR3: CASSSLGGGVDTQYF
length: 16; size: NA; V: TRBV5-6; CDR3: CASSLTPSAGYYGYTF
length: 15; size: NA; V: TRBV4-2; CDR3: CASSQDPVSYNEQFF
length: 15; size: few; V: TRBV5-6; CDR3: CASSLGALYNSPLHF